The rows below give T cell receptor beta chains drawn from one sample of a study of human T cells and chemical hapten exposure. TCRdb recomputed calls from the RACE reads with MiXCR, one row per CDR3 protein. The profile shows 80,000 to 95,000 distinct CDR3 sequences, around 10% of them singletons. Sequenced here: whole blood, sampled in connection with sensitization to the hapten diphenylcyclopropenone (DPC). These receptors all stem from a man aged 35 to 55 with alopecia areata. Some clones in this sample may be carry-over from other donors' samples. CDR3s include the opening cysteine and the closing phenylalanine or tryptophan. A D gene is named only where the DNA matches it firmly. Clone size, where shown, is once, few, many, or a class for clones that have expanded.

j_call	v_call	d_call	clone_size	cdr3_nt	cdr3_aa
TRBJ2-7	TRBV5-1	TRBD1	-	TGCGCCAGCAGCTTGAAGGGACAGGAGTACGAGCAGTACTTC	CASSLKGQEYEQYF
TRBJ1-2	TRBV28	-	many	TGTGCCAGCAGTCCTAATAACTATGGCTACACCTTC	CASSPNNYGYTF
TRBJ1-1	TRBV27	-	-	TGTGCCAGCAGTTGGGGACGGTTGAACACTGAAGCTTTCTTT	CASSWGRLNTEAFF
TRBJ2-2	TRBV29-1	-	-	TGCAGCGGCATCAGGAACACCGGGGAGCTGTTTTTT	CSGIRNTGELFF
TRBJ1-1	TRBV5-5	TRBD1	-	TGTGCCAGCAGCTTCACAGGGGGCTTGAACACTGAAGCTTTCTTT	CASSFTGGLNTEAFF
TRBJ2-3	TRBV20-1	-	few	TGCAGTGCTAGAGATCTACTTAGCTTGGCAGATACGCAGTATTTT	CSARDLLSLADTQYF
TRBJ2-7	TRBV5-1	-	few	TGCGCCAGCAGCTTGGCTCTGGAGCGCTCCTACGAGCAGTACTTC	CASSLALERSYEQYF
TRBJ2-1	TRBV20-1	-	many	TGCAGTGCAAAGGAGGCCCACAATGAGCAGTTCTTC	CSAKEAHNEQFF
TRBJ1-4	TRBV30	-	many	TGTGCCTGGAGTGTACAAAGGGTGGGCGAAAAACTGTTTTTT	CAWSVQRVGEKLFF
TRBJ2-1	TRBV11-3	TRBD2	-	TGTGCCAGCAGCTTAACTAGCGTATACAATGAGCAGTTCTTC	CASSLTSVYNEQFF
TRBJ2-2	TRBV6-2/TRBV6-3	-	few	TGTGCCAGCAGTTTCGGGTCCGCCGGGGAGCTGTTTTTT	CASSFGSAGELFF
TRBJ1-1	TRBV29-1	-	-	TGCAGCGTTACCCAGACAGGGAACACTGAAGCTTTCTTT	CSVTQTGNTEAFF
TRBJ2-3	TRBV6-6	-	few	TGTGCCAGCAGTTCCTCCGCATCAGCTGAGGCCACAGATACGCAGTATTTT	CASSSSASAEATDTQYF
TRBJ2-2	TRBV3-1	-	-	TGTGCCAGCACAAGGGCAAACACCGGGGAGCTGTTTTTT	CASTRANTGELFF
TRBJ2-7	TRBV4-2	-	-	TGTGCCAGCAGCCAGGGAACCGGGACATTGTACGAGCAGTACTTC	CASSQGTGTLYEQYF
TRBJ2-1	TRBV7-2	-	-	TGTGCCAGCAGCCGATGGGGCGGGGTCTTGTTCTTC	CASSRWGGVLFF
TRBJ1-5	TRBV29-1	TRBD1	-	TGCAGCGCGTGGGACAGGGCTAGCAATCAGCCCCAGCATTTT	CSAWDRASNQPQHF
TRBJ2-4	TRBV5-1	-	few	TGCGCCAGCAGCTTAACCGGGAGCGCGAGAAACATTCAGTACTTC	CASSLTGSARNIQYF
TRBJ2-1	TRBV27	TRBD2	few	TGTGCCAGCAGTTGGACTAGCGGGGGGTCCTACAATGAGCAGTTCTTC	CASSWTSGGSYNEQFF
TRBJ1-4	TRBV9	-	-	TGTGCCAGCAGCGCCGGGCCCACAGGTGAAAAACTGTTTTTT	CASSAGPTGEKLFF
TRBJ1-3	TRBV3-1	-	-	TGTGCCAGCAGCCAGGGATTACAGAGCTCTGGAAACACCATATATTTT	CASSQGLQSSGNTIYF
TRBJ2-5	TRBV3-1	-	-	TGTGCCAGCAGCCAAGATCCCGGGACCCAGTACTTC	CASSQDPGTQYF
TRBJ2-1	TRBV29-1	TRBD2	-	TGCAGCGTTGACGGACTAGCGGGAGTTTCAAATGAGCAGTTCTTC	CSVDGLAGVSNEQFF
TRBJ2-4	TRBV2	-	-	TGTGCCAGCCTTCTCAGTGGGTCCCTAGCCAAAAACATTCAGTACTTC	CASLLSGSLAKNIQYF
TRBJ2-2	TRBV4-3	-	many	TGCGCCAGCAGCCAAACGACGCTACTAGTAACCGGGGAGCTGTTTTTT	CASSQTTLLVTGELFF
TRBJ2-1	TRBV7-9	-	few	TGTGCCAGCAACGTCCGGGACGGGGGTTCATCTGAGCAGTTCTTC	CASNVRDGGSSEQFF
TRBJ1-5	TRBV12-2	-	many	TGTGCAAGTCGCAGGGACAGGGGGCCCGGCAATCAGCCCCAGCATTTT	CASRRDRGPGNQPQHF
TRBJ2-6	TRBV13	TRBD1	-	TGTGCCAGCAGCTCCTCCGGGACAGGTCGCTCTGGGGCCAACGTCCTGACTTTC	CASSSSGTGRSGANVLTF
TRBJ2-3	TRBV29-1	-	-	TGCAGCGTTGGGCAAAACACAGATACGCAGTATTTT	CSVGQNTDTQYF
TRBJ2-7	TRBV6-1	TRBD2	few	TGTGCCAGCGACGGGACTAGCGTTCCCTACGAGCAGTACTTC	CASDGTSVPYEQYF
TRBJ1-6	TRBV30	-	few	TGTGCCTGGAGTGCCGGCGGCTCCTATAATTCACCCCTCCACTTT	CAWSAGGSYNSPLHF